The 25 T cell receptor beta chains presented below share a single source sample, sequenced in a study of blood T cells in healthy people across ages. Next came a second PCR, run for about 6 to 12 cycles, which used a sample-barcoded 5' primer along with a J-beta primer mix. TCRdb re-derived calls from the 5' RACE reads in MiXCR, one entry per CDR3 protein. The table records over 550,000 distinct CDR3 sequences, approximately 30% of them present only once. Sequenced sample: blood. These receptors all come from a woman of 80 years or more in good health.

This clonotype was recorded many times. V gene TRBV12-3 or TRBV12-4 combines with J gene TRBJ1-2, with D maybe TRBD1 (6 bases). With 5 bases removed from V and 4 bases from J, the gap between germline ends came to 17 bases. This CDR3 has 15 residues. In DNA, the CDR3 is TGTGCCAGCAGTCCTAGGGACACGGGGGCCTATGGCTACACCTTC. It yields the protein CASSPRDTGAYGYTF.

Note on this clonotype: A read error may explain this, as a much larger clone is one base away. The J gene is TRBJ2-7, the V gene TRBV20-1, with 10 bases lining up with TRBD1. Unmatched junction bases numbered 9, after V lost 7 bases and J lost 6 bases. This CDR3 is 13 amino acids long. CDR1 is DFQATT, CDR2 SNEGSKA, per germline (reference sequence). CDR3 bases: TGCAGTGTCTCCGGGACAGGGGAGGGCGAGCAGTACTTC. Its translation is CSVSGTGEGEQYF.

This clonotype showed up just a few times. This rearrangement joins TRBV6-6 to TRBJ1-6; 7 bases fit TRBD1. CDR3 length: 16 amino acids. V lost 0 bases and J lost 7; bases outside the gene matches: 6. The germline CDR1 and CDR2 sequences are MNHNY and SVGAGI (reference sequence). CDR3 residues: CASSYSTGRANSPLHF. In DNA, the CDR3 is TGTGCCAGCAGTTACTCGACAGGGAGGGCGAATTCACCCCTCCACTTT.

In the case of this clonotype: One end of the junction is discordant with germline, which a read error may explain. The chain uses TRBV29-1 and TRBJ2-2; D is possibly TRBD1 (6 bases). There are 13 residues in the CDR3. Germline CDR1 reads SQVTM; CDR2 reads ANQGSEA. The CDR3 is CSARDMNTGERFF. Written as DNA, the CDR3 is TGCAGCGCACGGGACATGAACACCGGGGAGCGGTTTTTT.

This clonotype has a count of ten or more. The chain carries TRBV20-1 and TRBJ2-1; D gene uncertain. CDR1 and CDR2 (germline): DFQATT, SNEGSKA (reference sequence). V was cut by 0 bases and J by 5 bases, with 11 bases left in between. The CDR3 loop spans 14 amino acids. The DNA of the CDR3 is TGCAGTGCTAGAGATCACCAGAAACACAATGAGCAGTTCTTC. It yields the protein CSARDHQKHNEQFF.

The chain joins TRBV29-1 to TRBJ2-5; D is unresolved. CDR1 and CDR2 (germline): SQVTM, ANQGSEA. The CDR3 consists of 12 residues. V shed 3 bases and J shed 1 base, with 6 bases lying between them. CDR3 coding DNA: TGCAGCGTTGAGAACAGCCAAGAGACCCAGTACTTC. Protein: CSVENSQETQYF.

This clonotype was counted ten times or more. CDR3 region: CASSPEYSGRETQYF. CDR3 coding DNA: TGTGCCAGCAGCCCCGAATATAGCGGGAGGGAGACCCAGTACTTC. The chain carries TRBV7-8 and TRBJ2-5; 10 positions agree with TRBD2. Losses at the gene ends were 5 bases for V and 5 bases for J; bases not matched to a gene: 8. The CDR3 sequence is 15 residues long. Germline CDR1 reads SGHVS; CDR2 reads FQNEAQ. Variable domain in full (rest from reference TRBV7-8 and TRBJ2-5): GAGVSQSPRYKVAKRGQDVALRCDPISGHVSLFWYQQALGQGPEFLTYFQNEAQLDKSGLPSDRFFAERPEGSVSTLKIQRTQQEDSAVYLCASSPEYSGRETQYFGPGTRLLVL.

This clonotype showed up just a few times. A much more abundant neighbour one base away suggests this may be a read error. This chain joins TRBV5-1 and TRBJ2-5; D tentatively fits TRBD1 or TRBD2 (6 bases each). The germline V gene has CDR1 SGHRS and CDR2 YFSETQ. The V gene lost 4 bases and the J gene lost 0 bases, with 13 bases spanning the gap. The CDR3 loop spans 15 amino acids. Here the CDR3 reads CASSMVGGNQETQYF. The CDR3 DNA reads as TGCGCCAGCAGCATGGTGGGGGGCAACCAAGAGACCCAGTACTTC.

This clonotype was seen only a few times. Its ends do not fully match the called genes, so a read error is possible. This chain links TRBV2 with TRBJ1-2; 9 nucleotides agree with TRBD1. The CDR3 runs to 13 residues. Germline V CDR1 and CDR2: SNHLY, FYNNEI. The chain's CDR3 is CARRLDRGDGYTF. The CDR3 DNA reads TGTGCCCGCAGGCTGGACAGGGGCGATGGCTACACCTTC.

Turning to this clonotype: This may be a read error, as it is one base from a much larger clone. The chain carries TRBV15 and TRBJ2-7; D unclear. The CDR3 covers 13 residues. CDR1 and CDR2 from the germline V gene are LNHNV and YYDKDF (reference sequence). Trimming took off 2 bases at V and 4 bases at J, with 9 bases between the two ends. In DNA, the CDR3 is TGTGCCACCAGCAGATTACAAAGTTACGAGCAGTACTTC. Translated: CATSRLQSYEQYF.

Notes on this clonotype: This may be a read error, as it is one base from a much larger clone. This chain joins TRBV6-6 and TRBJ2-1, with D uncertain. CDR3 size: 13 residues. Deletions cut 6 bases from V and 9 bases from J, with 15 bases between. Germline loops: CDR1 MNHNY, CDR2 SVGAGI (reference sequence). The CDR3 reads CASSQSPSSEQFF. The DNA of the CDR3 is TGTGCCAGCAGCCAGAGTCCCAGCAGTGAGCAGTTCTTC.

This clonotype was seen a handful of times. The V gene is TRBV7-8, the J gene TRBJ1-1; D is unresolved. CDR1 SGHVS and CDR2 FQNEAQ come from the germline V gene. There are 14 residues in the CDR3. Trimming took off 5 bases at V and 0 bases at J, with 10 bases between the two ends. The CDR3 region is CASSPPPLNTEAFF. The CDR3 DNA follows: TGTGCCAGCAGCCCCCCACCCTTGAACACTGAAGCTTTCTTT.

This clonotype was seen repeatedly, ten times or more. The chain couples TRBV18 to TRBJ1-1; possible D gene TRBD1, 6 bases. This CDR3 is 14 amino acids long. The V gene lost 0 bases and the J gene lost 6 bases, with 11 bases spanning the gap. Germline assignment: CDR1 KGHSH and CDR2 LQKENI. The CDR3 sequence: CASSPPQGYSEAFF. CDR3 bases: TGTGCCAGCTCACCACCACAGGGTTATTCTGAAGCTTTCTTT. Variable domain in full (rest from reference TRBV18 and TRBJ1-1): NAGVMQNPRHLVRRRGQEARLRCSPMKGHSHVYWYRQLPEEGLKFMVYLQKENIIDESGMPKERFSAEFPKEGPSILRIQQVVRGDSAAYFCASSPPQGYSEAFFGQGTRLTVV.

This clonotype occurred many times. The chain couples TRBV9 to TRBJ2-6; D might be TRBD1 (5 bases). In germline, CDR1 is SGDLS, CDR2 YYNGEE. The CDR3 covers 15 residues. V dropped 4 bases and J dropped 0 bases, with 8 bases sitting between them. The CDR3 reads CASSLDISGANVLTF. DNA for the CDR3: TGTGCCAGCAGCCTGGACATCTCTGGGGCCAACGTCCTGACTTTC.

This clonotype was picked up many times. CDR3 amino acids: CASSPTTTRRNEKLFF. The CDR3 nucleotides are TGTGCCAGCAGCCCAACGACTACAAGGCGGAATGAAAAACTGTTTTTT. The rearrangement links TRBV7-2 to TRBJ1-4, with D unresolved. V was shortened by 5 bases and J by 5 bases, with 18 bases between the two germline ends. Germline assignment: CDR1 SGHTA and CDR2 FQGNSA. The CDR3 has 16 amino acids.

This clonotype has at least ten counts. This chain links TRBV7-9 with TRBJ2-1; D unresolved. This CDR3 spans 15 amino acids. The germline V gene has CDR1 SEHNR and CDR2 FQNEAQ (reference sequence). Trimming took off 1 base at V and 4 bases at J, with 11 bases between the two ends. This CDR3 reads CASSLVLMSYNEQFF. For the CDR3, the DNA is TGTGCCAGCAGCTTAGTCCTTATGTCATACAATGAGCAGTTCTTC.

To note about this clonotype: A much larger clone is a single base away; this may be a read error. DNA of the CDR3: TGTGCCACCAGCAGCCGGGACGGGGGCTACAGAGCGCCGTACTTC. As protein: CATSSRDGGYRAPYF. This sequence joins TRBV15 and TRBJ2-7, with D perhaps matching TRBD1 or TRBD2 (6 bases each). V lost 3 bases, J lost 12 bases, and 24 bases lay in between. From germline, CDR1 is LNHNV and CDR2 YYDKDF (reference sequence). This CDR3 has 15 amino acids.

V usage is TRBV5-1 and J usage is TRBJ2-3; 9 positions match TRBD2. CDR1 SGHRS and CDR2 YFSETQ come from the germline V gene. With 0 bases clipped from V and 7 bases from J, the junction kept 9 bases outside the gene matches. The CDR3 runs 16 residues. CDR3 DNA: TGCGCCAGCAGCTTGGGGGGTAGCGGGGGCCTAAATACGCAGTATTTT. This translates into CASSLGGSGGLNTQYF.

The CDR3 DNA is TGTGCCTCCCCGGCGGCCCGACAGGGCTGGAATTCACCCCTCCACTTT. Its protein product is CASPAARQGWNSPLHF. This chain connects TRBV30 to TRBJ1-6, with TRBD1 identical over 7 bases. CDR1 and CDR2 (germline): GTSNPN, SVGIG (reference sequence). Unmatched junction bases numbered 16, after V lost 7 bases and J lost 7 bases. CDR3 length: 16 amino acids.

This chain links TRBV30 with TRBJ1-5; D gene unclear. The germline V gene has CDR1 GTSNPN and CDR2 SVGIG (reference sequence). The CDR3 loop spans 15 amino acids. The V end was cut by 2 bases, the J end by 0 bases, with 11 bases between. The CDR3 here is CAWSLEFNSNQPQHF. In DNA form, the CDR3 reads TGTGCCTGGAGTCTCGAATTTAATAGCAATCAGCCCCAGCATTTT. The variable domain in full, with the rest retrieved from reference TRBV30 and TRBJ1-5, is SQTIHQWPATLVQPVGSPLSLECTVEGTSNPNLYWYRQAAGRGLQLLFYSVGIGQISSEVPQNLSASRPQDRQFILSSKKLLLSDSGFYLCAWSLEFNSNQPQHFGDGTRLSIL.

This clonotype was seen repeatedly, ten times or more. This CDR3 is CASSVDATQQMNTEAFF. CDR3 bases: TGTGCCAGCAGCGTAGACGCGACACAACAGATGAACACTGAAGCTTTCTTT. V is TRBV9 and J is TRBJ1-1; no definite D call. Trimming stripped 0 bases from V and 0 bases from J, with 15 bases between. Germline CDR1 and CDR2: SGDLS and YYNGEE. CDR3 length: 17 residues.

A note on this clonotype: A much larger clonotype is one base distant, so this may be a read error. V is TRBV20-1 and J is TRBJ1-5; possible D gene TRBD1, 5 bases. Germline assignment: CDR1 DFQATT and CDR2 SNEGSKA (reference sequence). The CDR3 extends over 17 amino acids. Trimming removed 2 bases at V and 3 bases at J, with 20 bases between. The CDR3 reads CSARRGEGPLNNQPQHF. DNA of the CDR3: TGCAGTGCTAGAAGGGGAGAGGGCCCCCTTAACAATCAGCCCCAGCATTTT.

In its sample, this clonotype was seen many times. The gene calls are TRBV29-1 and TRBJ2-7, with TRBD1 matching over 7 bases. Trimming removed 4 bases from V and 2 bases from J; junction bases left unmatched: 5. Germline values: CDR1 SQVTM, CDR2 ANQGSEA. This CDR3 is 13 amino acids long. CDR3 protein: CSVVVGTAYEQYF. The CDR3 region has the DNA TGCAGCGTTGTGGTCGGGACAGCCTACGAGCAGTACTTC.

As to this clonotype: A much larger clone sits a single nucleotide away, making a read error possible. This sequence joins TRBV20-1 and TRBJ2-1; 8 nucleotides align to TRBD2. The V gene end was trimmed by 2 bases and the J gene end by 6 bases; junction bases not matched to a gene: 12. The CDR3 is made up of 16 amino acids. Germline V gene lookup returns CDR1 DFQATT and CDR2 SNEGSKA (reference sequence). CDR3 nucleotides: TGCAGTGCTAGACTGATGCGCGGGACTAGTCGCAATGAGCAGTTCTTC. This gives the protein CSARLMRGTSRNEQFF.

Of note for this clonotype: This may be a read error: a much more frequent sequence differs by one nucleotide. J is TRBJ2-1 and V is TRBV5-1, with D perhaps TRBD1 (6 bases). The DNA end favors TRBJ2-7, so the J call may be wrong. The length of the CDR3 is 17 residues. CDR1 and CDR2 (germline): SGHRS, YFSETQ. The CDR3 loop reads CASSPGWGPSSYNEQYF. As DNA, the CDR3 is TGCGCCAGCAGCCCCGGCTGGGGGCCGAGCTCCTACAATGAGCAGTACTTC.